This TCR beta chain appears in the sequencing data of a study of shared clonotypes between healthy human individuals. This clone was counted once. Its antigen is unidentified. Study results and limitations: Blood was the sole source, and tissue repertoires probably differ. Read depth was anticipated to influence clonotype sharing among donors. Lower generation probabilities were found for non-shared clonotypes than for those shared by all four donors.

The donor cohort consisted entirely of Caucasian adults residing in Nashville, Tennessee. The data were produced by immunoSEQ multiplex PCR, yet TCRdb's version contains in-frame clones alone and is incomplete. The sample has about 600,000 clones, 95% to 98% seen once; the top ten hold approximately 0.057%. The sequenced sample consisted of naive CD4+ T cells sorted from blood. Specified subset: CD45RA+ positively selected. This sequence originates from a woman in her twenties or thirties in good health.

CDR3: CASQTGAVSNQPQHF. CDR3 bases: TGTGCCAGCCAAACTGGGGCAGTTAGCAATCAGCCCCAGCATTTT. The rearrangement uses TRBV28 and TRBJ1-5; tentative D call: TRBD1 (5 bases). This CDR3 has 15 amino acids. With 8 bases removed from V and 0 bases from J, the gap between germline ends came to 14 bases. CDR1 MDHEN and CDR2 SYDVKM come from the germline V gene.